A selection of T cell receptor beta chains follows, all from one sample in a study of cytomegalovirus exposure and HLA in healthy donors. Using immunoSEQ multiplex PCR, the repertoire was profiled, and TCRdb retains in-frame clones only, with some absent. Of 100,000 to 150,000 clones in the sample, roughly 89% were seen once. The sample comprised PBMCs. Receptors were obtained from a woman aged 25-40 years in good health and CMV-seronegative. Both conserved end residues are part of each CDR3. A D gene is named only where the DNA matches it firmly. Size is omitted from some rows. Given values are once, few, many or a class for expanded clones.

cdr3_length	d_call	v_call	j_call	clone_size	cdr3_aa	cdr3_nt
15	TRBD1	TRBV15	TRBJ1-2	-	CATSREPGGGYGYPF	TGTGCCACCAGCAGAGAACCAGGGGGAGGCTATGGCTACCCCTTC
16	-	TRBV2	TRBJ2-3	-	CASSEVSVIVADTQYF	TGTGCCAGCAGTGAAGTCTCCGTTATCGTAGCAGATACGCAGTATTTT
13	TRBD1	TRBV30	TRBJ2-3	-	CAWSVQGADTQYF	TGTGCCTGGAGTGTACAGGGGGCAGATACGCAGTATTTT
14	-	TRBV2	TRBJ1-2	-	CASSEDSQIYGYTF	TGTGCCAGCAGTGAAGACAGCCAGATCTATGGCTACACCTTC
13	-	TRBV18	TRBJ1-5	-	CASSPQTNQPQHF	TGTGCCAGCTCACCACAGACAAATCAGCCCCAGCATTTT
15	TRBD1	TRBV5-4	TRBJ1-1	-	CASSHDRVRGTEAFF	TGTGCCAGCAGCCATGACAGGGTTCGGGGCACTGAAGCTTTCTTT
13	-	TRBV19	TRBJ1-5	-	CASRTVSNQPQHF	TGTGCCAGTAGAACGGTTAGCAATCAGCCCCAGCATTTT
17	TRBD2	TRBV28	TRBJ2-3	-	CASSLLARLAGVDTQYF	TGTGCCAGCAGCCTTCTTGCAAGGCTAGCGGGAGTGGATACGCAGTATTTT
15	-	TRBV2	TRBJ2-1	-	CASKPIRERVNEQFF	TGTGCCAGCAAGCCTATCCGGGAGAGGGTTAATGAGCAGTTCTTC
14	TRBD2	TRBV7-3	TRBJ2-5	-	CASSLVGGQETQYF	TGTGCCAGCAGCTTGGTCGGGGGGCAAGAGACCCAGTACTTC
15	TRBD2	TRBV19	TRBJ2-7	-	CASSARLAGVREQYF	TGTGCCAGTAGTGCCAGACTAGCGGGAGTCCGGGAGCAGTACTTC
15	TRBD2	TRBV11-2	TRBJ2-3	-	CASSSLRGSGDTQYF	TGTGCCAGCAGCTCCCTTCGCGGGAGTGGGGATACGCAGTATTTT
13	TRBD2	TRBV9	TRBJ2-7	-	CASGAGGGSEQYF	TGTGCCAGTGGAGCGGGAGGAGGTTCCGAGCAGTACTTC
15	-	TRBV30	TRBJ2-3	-	CAWSAIIGASDTQYF	TGTGCCTGGAGTGCAATTATAGGGGCCTCGGATACGCAGTATTTT
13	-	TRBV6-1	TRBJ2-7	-	CASSEQGPYEQYF	TGTGCCAGCAGTGAGCAGGGGCCCTACGAGCAGTACTTC
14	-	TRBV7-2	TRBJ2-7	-	CASRKGLRGYEQYF	TGTGCCAGCAGGAAGGGACTTCGTGGGTACGAGCAGTACTTC
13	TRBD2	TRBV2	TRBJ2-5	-	CASKRGGRETQYF	TGTGCCAGCAAACGCGGGGGGAGGGAGACCCAGTACTTC
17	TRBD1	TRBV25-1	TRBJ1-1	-	CASTPWDRGSMNTEAFF	TGTGCCAGCACCCCTTGGGACAGGGGGAGCATGAACACTGAGGCTTTCTTT
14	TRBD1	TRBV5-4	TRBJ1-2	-	CASSLAGQGGGYTF	TGTGCCAGCAGCTTGGCGGGACAGGGAGGCGGCTACACCTTC
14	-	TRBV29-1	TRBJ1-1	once	CSAAAGIGNTEAFF	TGCAGCGCCGCGGCGGGGATAGGGAACACTGAAGCTTTCTTT
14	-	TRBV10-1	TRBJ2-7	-	CAIDSVTITYEQYF	TGCGCCATCGATAGCGTCACAATTACCTACGAGCAGTACTTC
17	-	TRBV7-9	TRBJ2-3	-	CASSHPHIRVSTDTQYF	TGTGCCAGCAGCCACCCTCACATACGGGTTAGCACAGATACGCAGTATTTT
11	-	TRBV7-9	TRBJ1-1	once	CASGRVPEAFF	TGTGCCAGCGGCAGGGTTCCCGAAGCTTTCTTT
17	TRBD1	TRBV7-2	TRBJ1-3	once	CASSPQTGGRFGNTIYF	TGTGCCAGCAGCCCACAAACAGGGGGCAGGTTTGGAAACACCATATATTTT
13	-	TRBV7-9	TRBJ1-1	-	CASRNGTNTEAFF	TGTGCCAGCAGGAACGGGACAAACACTGAAGCTTTCTTT
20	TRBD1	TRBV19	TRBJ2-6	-	CASSPEPGQRNSVGANVLTF	TGTGCCAGTAGTCCCGAACCGGGACAGAGGAACTCTGTTGGGGCCAACGTCCTGACTTTC
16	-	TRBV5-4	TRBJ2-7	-	CASSLAGRDLGYEQYF	TGTGCCAGCAGCTTGGCGGGGCGGGATTTGGGCTACGAGCAGTACTTC
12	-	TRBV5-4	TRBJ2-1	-	CASSLGGKQQFF	TGTGCCAGCAGCTTGGGAGGGAAGCAGCAGTTCTTC
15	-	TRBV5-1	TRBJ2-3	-	CASSASRQTTDTQYF	TGCGCCAGCAGCGCGAGTCGACAGACCACAGATACGCAGTATTTT
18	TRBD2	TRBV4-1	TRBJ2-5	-	CASSPRFREAGPGGTQYF	TGCGCCAGCAGCCCAAGATTCAGGGAGGCGGGACCGGGGGGGACCCAGTACTTC
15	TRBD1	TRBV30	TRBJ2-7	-	CAWGFGTGGFHEQYF	TGTGCCTGGGGGTTCGGGACAGGGGGCTTCCACGAGCAGTACTTC
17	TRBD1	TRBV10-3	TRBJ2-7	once	CAISESFGTGGSGEQYF	TGTGCCATCAGTGAGTCGTTTGGGACAGGGGGGAGCGGCGAGCAGTACTTC
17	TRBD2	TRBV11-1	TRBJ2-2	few	CASSFMVAGANTGELFF	TGTGCCAGCAGCTTCATGGTAGCGGGAGCGAACACCGGGGAGCTGTTTTTT
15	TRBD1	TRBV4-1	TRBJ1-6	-	CASSAQSGGYSPLHF	TGCGCCAGCAGTGCCCAGTCAGGGGGCTATTCACCCCTCCACTTT
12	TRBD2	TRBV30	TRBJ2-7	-	CAWGLAGDEQYF	TGTGCCTGGGGACTAGCCGGTGACGAGCAGTACTTC
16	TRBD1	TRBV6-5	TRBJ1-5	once	CASSYSGTGANQPQHF	TGTGCCAGCAGTTACTCAGGGACAGGGGCCAATCAGCCCCAGCATTTT
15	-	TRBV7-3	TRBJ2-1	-	CASSLDPRGNNEQFF	TGTGCCAGCAGCCTTGACCCAAGGGGTAACAATGAGCAGTTCTTC
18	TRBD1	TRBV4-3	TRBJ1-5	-	CASSQVPWAGGPNQPQHF	TGCGCCAGCAGCCAAGTGCCATGGGCAGGGGGTCCCAATCAGCCCCAGCATTTT
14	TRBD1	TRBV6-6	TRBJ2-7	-	CASSYSDRGYEQYF	TGTGCCAGCAGTTACTCTGACAGGGGGTACGAGCAGTACTTC
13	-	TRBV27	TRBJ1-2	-	CASSLLYNYGYTF	TGTGCCAGCAGTTTATTGTATAACTATGGCTACACCTTC
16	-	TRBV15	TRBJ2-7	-	CATSRGHSGDSYEQYF	TGTGCCACCAGCAGAGGACATAGCGGAGACTCCTACGAGCAGTACTTC
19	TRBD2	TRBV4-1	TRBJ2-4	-	CASSQDASGGILAKNIQYF	TGCGCCAGCAGCCAAGACGCTAGCGGGGGGATTCTAGCCAAAAACATTCAGTACTTC
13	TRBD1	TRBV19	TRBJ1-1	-	CASRQGANTEAFF	TGTGCCAGCCGACAGGGGGCGAACACTGAAGCTTTCTTT
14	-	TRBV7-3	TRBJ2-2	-	CASSSGLLTGELFF	TGTGCCAGCAGCTCAGGACTACTCACCGGGGAGCTGTTTTTT
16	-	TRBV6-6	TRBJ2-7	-	CASSYSGVFLVYEQYF	TGTGCCAGCAGTTACAGCGGAGTCTTCTTGGTCTACGAGCAGTACTTC
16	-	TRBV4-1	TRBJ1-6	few	CASSQGITGSNSPLHF	TGCGCCAGCAGCCAAGGTATCACCGGGAGCAATTCACCCCTCCACTTT